The 8 T cell receptor beta chains below were found in one sample sequenced in a study of vaccination and CD4 T cells after COVID-19. These receptors lack a known antigen. CD4+ T cells that had been cultured provided DNA sequenced with the Oncomine TCR Beta short-read assay. MiXCR was run by TCRdb on the PCR reads, yielding one entry per CDR3 protein. Of fewer than 15,000 distinct CDR3 sequences listed, 76% are singletons. Documented treatment: roughly nine-day PBMC culture with coronavirus spike peptide pools or control peptides (ViraFEST assay). The specimen was CD4+ T cells from blood, cultured in vitro. Receptor source: a human donor who had recovered from COVID-19.

This clonotype was counted only a few times. This chain links TRBV6-1 with TRBJ1-5; weak D call: TRBD1 (5 bases). CDR3 length: 15 amino acids. Germline lookup yields CDR1 MNHNS and CDR2 SASEGT. Trimming shortened V by 6 bases and J by 3 bases, and 15 bases separated the two germline ends. The CDR3 loop reads CASRQGGALNQPQHF. The CDR3 bases are TGTGCCAGCAGACAAGGTGGGGCCCTCAATCAGCCCCAGCATTTT.

V is TRBV24-1 and J is TRBJ1-2; 10 bases align to TRBD1. The CDR3 runs 16 residues. Germline-derived CDR1 and CDR2 are KGHDR and SFDVKD. The trim removed 3 bases at V and 4 bases at J, leaving 7 bases unmatched. The CDR3 is CATSDPRRTGGYGYTF. CDR3 in DNA: TGTGCCACCAGTGATCCCCGTCGGACAGGGGGCTATGGCTACACCTTC.

The V gene is TRBV20-1, the J gene TRBJ1-2, with a tentative D call TRBD1 (6 bases). The CDR3 totals 14 residues. CDR1 DFQATT and CDR2 SNEGSKA come from the germline V gene (reference sequence). V was clipped by 0 bases and J by 2 bases, with 10 bases between them. Here the CDR3 reads CSAREGAENYGYTF. The CDR3 nucleotides are TGCAGTGCTAGAGAGGGGGCGGAGAACTATGGCTACACCTTC.

The V gene is TRBV5-1, the J gene TRBJ2-5, with D unresolved. CDR3 length: 13 amino acids. CDR1 is SGHRS, CDR2 YFSETQ, per germline. The V gene lost 1 base and the J gene lost 0 bases, with 4 bases spanning the gap. The CDR3 loop reads CASSLTYQETQYF. DNA of the CDR3: TGCGCCAGCAGCTTGACGTACCAAGAGACCCAGTACTTC.

The CDR3 loop reads CASRPPALNTEAFF. DNA for the CDR3: TGTGCCAGTAGGCCTCCGGCCTTGAACACTGAAGCTTTCTTT. V is TRBV19 and J is TRBJ1-1; D is ambiguous. V lost 6 bases and J lost 0, with 11 bases in between. Germline values: CDR1 LNHDA, CDR2 SQIVND (reference sequence). This CDR3 is built from 14 residues.

In DNA, the CDR3 is TGTGCCAGCAGCCTCCAACCGACTAGCGGGAGTTGGGGAGAGACCCAGTACTTC. Its translation: CASSLQPTSGSWGETQYF. The gene calls are TRBV7-6 and TRBJ2-5; 12 positions agree with TRBD2. V was clipped by 5 bases and J by 4 bases; unmatched bases: 14. This CDR3 contains 18 residues. Germline V gives CDR1 SGHVS, CDR2 FNYEAQ.

The V and J genes are TRBV28 and TRBJ1-2; 8 nucleotides line up with TRBD1. Trimming removed 6 bases from V and 4 bases from J; junction bases left unmatched: 4. Per the germline V gene, CDR1 is MDHEN and CDR2 is SYDVKM. The CDR3 consists of 13 residues. This chain's CDR3 is CASRRDRSYGYTF. The DNA of the CDR3 is TGTGCCAGCAGGCGGGACAGGAGCTATGGCTACACCTTC.

This sequence joins TRBV6-4 and TRBJ2-2; D gene ambiguous. V lost 4 bases and J 3 bases, leaving 6 bases between the germline ends. The CDR3 covers 13 residues. Germline lookup yields CDR1 MRHNA and CDR2 SNTAGT. This CDR3 is CASSVHYTGELFF. For the CDR3, the DNA is TGTGCCAGCAGTGTCCATTACACCGGGGAGCTGTTTTTT.